This TCR beta chain was obtained from a study of OX40 agonist ivuxolimab in advanced cancers. Study-level background: Prior therapy, whether anti-PD-1, anti-PD-L1 or anti-CTLA-4, was allowed, and approximately 37% had some. Among those treated, three patients had partial responses, one with hepatocellular carcinoma and two with cutaneous melanoma. Study observations and caveats: On average, CD8+ T cells had more expanded clones than CD4+.

Using immunoSEQ multiplex PCR, the repertoire was profiled, and TCRdb retains in-frame clones only, with some absent. The sample consists of about 79,000 clones, approximately 92% of them appearing once. Trimming left V 1 base short and J 0 bases short, with 2 bases between. Germline V CDR1 and CDR2: SGHDT, YYEEEE. The CDR3 is 14 residues long. Comments on this clone: Its specificity is not known.

The chain links TRBV5-6 to TRBJ2-6; no firm D call. Sample: CD4+ or CD8+ T cells sorted from blood, taken in a trial of the OX40 agonist ivuxolimab. The TCR was taken from an adult with an advanced solid tumor such as melanoma, head and neck, liver or kidney cancer. CDR3: CASSLSSGANVLTF. CDR3 bases: TGTGCCAGCAGCTTGTCCTCTGGGGCCAACGTCCTGACTTTC.